This T cell receptor beta chain was found in a study of blood T cells in healthy people across ages. With 9 bases removed from V and 3 bases from J, the gap between germline ends came to 15 bases. CDR1 and CDR2 (germline): SGHTA, FQGNSA. CDR3 length: 14 residues. Notes on this clonotype: Its antigen is still unknown.

The study, taken as a whole, reports: As naive T cell percentage varied, TCR beta diversity correlated strongly with it.

A second roughly 6 to 11 cycle PCR used barcoded and J-beta primers. MiXCR, applied by TCRdb to the 5' RACE reads, yields one record per CDR3 protein. Of 600,000 to 650,000 distinct CDR3 sequences in the sample, under 65% were seen once. The chain couples TRBV7-2 to TRBJ1-3; D gene ambiguous. The TCR originated in a man between 60 and 75 years old in good health. Sequencing was performed on blood. CDR3 nucleotides: TGTGCCAGTTCGCCCGTTGCCGATGGAAACACCATATATTTT. It specifies CASSPVADGNTIYF.